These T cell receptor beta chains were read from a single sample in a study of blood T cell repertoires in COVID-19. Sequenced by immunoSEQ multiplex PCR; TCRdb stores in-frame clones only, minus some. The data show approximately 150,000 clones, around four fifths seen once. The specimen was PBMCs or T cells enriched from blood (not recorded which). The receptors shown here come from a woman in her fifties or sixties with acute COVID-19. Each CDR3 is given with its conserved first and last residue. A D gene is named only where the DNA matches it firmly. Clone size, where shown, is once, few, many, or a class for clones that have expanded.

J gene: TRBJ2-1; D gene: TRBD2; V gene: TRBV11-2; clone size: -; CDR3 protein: CASSLVRLAGVGEQFF; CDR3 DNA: TGTGCCAGCAGCTTAGTGAGGCTAGCGGGAGTGGGTGAGCAGTTCTTC
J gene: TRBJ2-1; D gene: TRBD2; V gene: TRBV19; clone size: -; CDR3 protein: CASGGLAGEVFNEQFF; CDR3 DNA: TGTGCCAGTGGGGGACTAGCGGGAGAGGTCTTCAATGAGCAGTTCTTC
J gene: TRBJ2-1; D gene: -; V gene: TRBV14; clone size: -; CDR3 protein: CASSRNLAINEQFF; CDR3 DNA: TGTGCCAGCAGCCGCAATCTAGCTATCAATGAGCAGTTCTTC
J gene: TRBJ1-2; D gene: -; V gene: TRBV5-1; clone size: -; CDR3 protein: CASSPNRDRGYTF; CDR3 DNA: TGCGCCAGCAGCCCTAACAGGGACCGAGGCTACACCTTC
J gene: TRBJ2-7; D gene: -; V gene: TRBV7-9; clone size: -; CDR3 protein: CASSPQGGPTYEQYF; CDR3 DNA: TGTGCCAGCAGCCCCCAGGGGGGTCCTACCTACGAGCAGTACTTC
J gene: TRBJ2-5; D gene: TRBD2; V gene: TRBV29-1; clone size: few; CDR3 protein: CSGDGGGPGETQYF; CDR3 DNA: TGCAGCGGAGACGGGGGAGGGCCCGGAGAGACCCAGTACTTC
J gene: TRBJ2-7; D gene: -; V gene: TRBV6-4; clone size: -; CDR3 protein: CASSPPSLASLYEQYF; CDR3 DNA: TGTGCCAGCAGTCCCCCCTCCCTAGCATCCCTCTACGAGCAGTACTTC
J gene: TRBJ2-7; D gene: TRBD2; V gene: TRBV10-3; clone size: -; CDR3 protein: CAIALAGEGREQYF; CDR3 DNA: TGTGCCATAGCGTTAGCCGGGGAGGGCCGCGAGCAGTACTTC
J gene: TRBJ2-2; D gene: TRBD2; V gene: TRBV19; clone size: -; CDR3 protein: CASSRLAGVGTGELFF; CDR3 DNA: TGTGCCAGTAGTAGACTAGCGGGAGTAGGCACCGGGGAGCTGTTTTTT
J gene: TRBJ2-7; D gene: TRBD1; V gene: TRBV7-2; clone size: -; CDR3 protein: CASTSPPGGSEQYF; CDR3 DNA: TGTGCCAGCACCTCACCCCCAGGGGGCTCCGAGCAGTACTTC
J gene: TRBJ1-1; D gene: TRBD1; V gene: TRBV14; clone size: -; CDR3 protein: CASSTVPGQGNTEAFF; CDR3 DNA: TGTGCCAGCAGTACTGTCCCGGGACAGGGTAACACTGAAGCTTTCTTT
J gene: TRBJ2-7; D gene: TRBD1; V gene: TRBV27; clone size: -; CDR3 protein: CASSSPLGQGSYEQYF; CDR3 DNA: TGTGCCAGCAGTTCCCCCCTCGGACAGGGCTCCTACGAGCAGTACTTC
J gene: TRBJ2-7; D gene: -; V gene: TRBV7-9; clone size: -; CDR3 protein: CASSLNEVYEQYF; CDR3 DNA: TGTGCCAGCAGCTTAAACGAGGTCTACGAGCAGTACTTC
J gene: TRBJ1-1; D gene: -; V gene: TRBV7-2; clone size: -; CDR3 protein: CASSFQGRNTEAFF; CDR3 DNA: TGTGCCAGCAGCTTCCAGGGGAGGAACACTGAAGCTTTCTTT
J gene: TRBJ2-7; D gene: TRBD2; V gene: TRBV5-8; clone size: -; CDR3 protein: CASSLAPSGYEQYF; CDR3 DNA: TGTGCCAGCAGCTTGGCTCCTAGCGGTTACGAGCAGTACTTC
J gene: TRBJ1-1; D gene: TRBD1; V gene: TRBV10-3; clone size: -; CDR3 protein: CAISEGTGDPAFF; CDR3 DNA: TGTGCCATCAGTGAGGGGACAGGGGACCCAGCTTTCTTT
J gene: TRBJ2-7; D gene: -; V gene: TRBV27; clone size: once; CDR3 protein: CASSLMGLPTYEQYF; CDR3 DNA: TGTGCCAGCAGTTTGATGGGACTCCCGACCTACGAGCAGTACTTC
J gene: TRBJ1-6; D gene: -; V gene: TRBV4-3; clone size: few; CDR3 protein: CASSQEVVAGLDSPLHF; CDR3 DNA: TGCGCCAGCAGCCAAGAGGTGGTGGCAGGGTTAGATTCACCCCTCCACTTT
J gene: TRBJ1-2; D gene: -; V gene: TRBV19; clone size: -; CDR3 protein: CASSIGGGSYGYTF; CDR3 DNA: TGTGCCAGTAGTATCGGGGGAGGGAGCTATGGCTACACCTTC
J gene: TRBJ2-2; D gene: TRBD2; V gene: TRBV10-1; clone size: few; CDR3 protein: CASRTSGSRDTGELFF; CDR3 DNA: TGCGCCAGCCGGACTAGCGGGAGTAGGGACACCGGGGAGCTGTTTTTT
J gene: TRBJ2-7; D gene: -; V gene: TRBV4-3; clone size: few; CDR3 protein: CASSQEQGYEQYF; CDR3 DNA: TGCGCCAGCAGCCAAGAGCAGGGCTACGAGCAGTACTTC
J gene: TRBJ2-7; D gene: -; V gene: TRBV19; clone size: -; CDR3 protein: CASSKFNEQYF; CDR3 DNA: TGTGCCAGTAGTAAATTTAACGAGCAGTACTTC
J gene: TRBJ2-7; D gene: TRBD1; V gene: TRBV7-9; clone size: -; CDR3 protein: CASSSNPGQSHMGQYF; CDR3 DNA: TGTGCCAGCAGCAGCAACCCGGGACAGTCCCATATGGGGCAGTACTTC
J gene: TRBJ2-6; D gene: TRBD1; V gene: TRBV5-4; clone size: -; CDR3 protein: CASSWGTGGTGANVLTF; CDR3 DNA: TGTGCCAGCAGCTGGGGGACAGGGGGCACAGGGGCCAACGTCCTGACTTTC
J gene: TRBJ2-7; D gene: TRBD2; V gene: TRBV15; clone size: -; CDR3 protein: CATSRGAGESYEQYF; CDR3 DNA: TGTGCCACCAGCAGAGGAGCGGGAGAGAGCTACGAGCAGTACTTC
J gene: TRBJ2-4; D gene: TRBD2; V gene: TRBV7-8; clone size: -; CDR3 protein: CASSPSGRSYGIQYF; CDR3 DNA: TGTGCCAGCAGCCCTAGCGGGAGGTCGTACGGCATTCAGTACTTC
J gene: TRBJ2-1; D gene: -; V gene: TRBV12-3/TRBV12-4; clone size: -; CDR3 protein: CASSSERWNEQFF; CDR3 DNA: TGTGCCAGCAGTTCAGAGCGGTGGAATGAGCAGTTCTTC
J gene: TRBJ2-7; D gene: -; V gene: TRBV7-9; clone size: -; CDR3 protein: CASSSLRGRGENEQYF; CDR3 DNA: TGTGCCAGCAGCTCATTAAGGGGCAGGGGAGAGAACGAGCAGTACTTC
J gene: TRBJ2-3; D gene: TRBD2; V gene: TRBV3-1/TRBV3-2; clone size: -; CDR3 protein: CASSPSGLTDTQYF; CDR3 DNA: TGTGCCAGCAGCCCTAGCGGGCTCACAGATACGCAGTATTTT